What follows describes a single T cell receptor beta chain. Study processing details: Using reference gene primer amplification, nucleated cell counts were estimated. Only in-frame clones appear in the TCRdb table, and some are missing; sequencing was by immunoSEQ multiplex PCR. V and J calls and clone size are as listed in that table; D and trimming were resolved from the DNA. The table records some 220,000 clones, under 90% of them present only once. This specimen comes from a study of blood T cell repertoires in COVID-19. Study details: Collection of acute and convalescent COVID-19 samples took place in the United States, Italy and Spain. The cDNA or gDNA used as material had been derived from T cells, B-cell-depleted T cells, or PBMCs.

This CDR3 spans 15 amino acids. CDR1 SGHTA and CDR2 FQGTGA come from the germline V gene. Trimming shortened V by 1 base and J by 6 bases, and 13 bases separated the two germline ends. The clonotype was recovered from a woman older than 75 with active or convalescent COVID-19. The chain joins TRBV7-3 to TRBJ2-1; TRBD1 is a possible D gene (5 bases). Material for sequencing was peripheral blood. For the CDR3, the DNA is TGTGCCAGCAGCTTAATCCGCGCAGGGATCAATGAGCAGTTCTTC. Its translation: CASSLIRAGINEQFF.